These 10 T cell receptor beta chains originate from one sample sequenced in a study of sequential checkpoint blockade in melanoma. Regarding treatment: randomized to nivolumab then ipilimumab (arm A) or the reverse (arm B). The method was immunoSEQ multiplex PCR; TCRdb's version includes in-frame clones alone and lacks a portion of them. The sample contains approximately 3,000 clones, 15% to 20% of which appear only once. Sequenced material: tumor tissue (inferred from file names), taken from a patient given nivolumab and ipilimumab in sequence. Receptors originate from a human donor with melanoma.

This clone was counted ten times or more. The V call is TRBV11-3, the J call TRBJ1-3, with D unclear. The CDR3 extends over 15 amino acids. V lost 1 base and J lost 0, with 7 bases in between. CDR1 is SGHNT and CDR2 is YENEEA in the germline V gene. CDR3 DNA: TGTGCCAGCAGCTTAGTACCAGCCTCTGGAAACACCATATATTTT. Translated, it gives CASSLVPASGNTIYF. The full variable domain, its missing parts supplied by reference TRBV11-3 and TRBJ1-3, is EAGVVQSPRYKIIEKKQPVAFWCNPISGHNTLYWYLQNLGQGPELLIRYENEEAVDDSQLPKDRFSAERLKGVDSTLKIQPAELGDSAVYLCASSLVPASGNTIYFGEGSWLTVV.

The CDR3 loop is CASSQELGQTNSPLHF. CDR3 bases: TGCGCCAGCAGCCAAGAACTCGGACAGACTAATTCACCCCTCCACTTT. The rearrangement links TRBV4-1 to TRBJ1-6, with D perhaps matching TRBD1 (6 bases). Germline V lookup: CDR1 MGHRA, CDR2 YSYEKL. The V end was cut by 0 bases, the J end by 6 bases, with 12 bases between. This CDR3 contains 16 residues.

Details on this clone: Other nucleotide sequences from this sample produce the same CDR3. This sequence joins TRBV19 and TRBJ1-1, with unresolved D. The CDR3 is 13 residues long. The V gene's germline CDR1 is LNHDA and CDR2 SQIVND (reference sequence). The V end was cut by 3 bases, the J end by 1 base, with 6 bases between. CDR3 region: CASSIDQNTEAFF. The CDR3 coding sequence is TGTGCCAGTAGTATCGACCAGAACACTGAAGCTTTCTTT.

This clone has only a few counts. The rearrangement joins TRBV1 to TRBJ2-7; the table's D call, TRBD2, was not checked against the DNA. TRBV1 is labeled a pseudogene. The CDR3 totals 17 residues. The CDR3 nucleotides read TGCGCCAGCAGCCAAGCCCCTAGTCGGAGAGGGCCTTACGAGCAGTACTTC. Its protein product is CASSQAPSRRGPYEQYF.

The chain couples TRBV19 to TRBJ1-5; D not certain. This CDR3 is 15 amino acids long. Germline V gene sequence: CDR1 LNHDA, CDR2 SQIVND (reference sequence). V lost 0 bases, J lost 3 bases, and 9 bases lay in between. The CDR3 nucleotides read TGTGCCAGTAGTATAGAATGGAGGCTCAATCAGCCCCAGCATTTT. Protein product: CASSIEWRLNQPQHF.

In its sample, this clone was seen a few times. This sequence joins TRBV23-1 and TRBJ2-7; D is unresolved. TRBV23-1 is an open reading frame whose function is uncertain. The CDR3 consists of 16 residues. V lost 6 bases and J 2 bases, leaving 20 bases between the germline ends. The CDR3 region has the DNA TGCGCCAGCAGCCAAGAGATTAGGAGCTTAGCCTACGAGCAGTACTTC. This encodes CASSQEIRSLAYEQYF.

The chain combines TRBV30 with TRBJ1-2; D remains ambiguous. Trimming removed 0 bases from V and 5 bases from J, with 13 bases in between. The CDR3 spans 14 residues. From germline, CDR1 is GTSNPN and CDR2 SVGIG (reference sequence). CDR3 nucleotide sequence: TGTGCCTGGAGTGTTTTTGGGGATCGGTATGGCTACACCTTC. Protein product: CAWSVFGDRYGYTF.

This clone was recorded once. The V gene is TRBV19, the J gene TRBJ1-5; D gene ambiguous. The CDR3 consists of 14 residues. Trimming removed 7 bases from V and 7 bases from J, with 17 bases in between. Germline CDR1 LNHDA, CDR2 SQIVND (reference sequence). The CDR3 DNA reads TGTGCCAGTAATGCCCACGGGTTTTACCAGCCCCAGCATTTT. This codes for CASNAHGFYQPQHF.

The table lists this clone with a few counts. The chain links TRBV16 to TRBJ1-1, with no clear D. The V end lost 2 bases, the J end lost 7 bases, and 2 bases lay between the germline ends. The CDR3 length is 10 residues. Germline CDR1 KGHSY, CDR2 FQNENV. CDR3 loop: CASSQVEAFF. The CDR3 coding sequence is TGTGCCAGCAGCCAAGTTGAAGCTTTCTTT.

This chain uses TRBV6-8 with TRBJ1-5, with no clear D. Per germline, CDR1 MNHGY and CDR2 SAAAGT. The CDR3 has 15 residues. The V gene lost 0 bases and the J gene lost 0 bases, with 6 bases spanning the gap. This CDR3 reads CASSYSESSNQPQHF. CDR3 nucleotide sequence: TGTGCCAGCAGTTACTCGGAGAGTAGCAATCAGCCCCAGCATTTT.